One and the same sample provided the 26 T cell receptor beta chains below, sequenced in a study of cytomegalovirus exposure and HLA in healthy donors. Amplification used 60 Vbeta primers and 13 Jbeta primers. Libraries were prepared by immunoSEQ multiplex PCR; TCRdb keeps only in-frame clonotypes and omits some of them. The table records 140,000 to 150,000 clones, 80% of them present only once. The sequenced sample consisted of PBMCs. All receptors come from a woman aged 25 to 39 in good health and CMV-seronegative.

This chain joins TRBV5-1 and TRBJ2-3; a weak D match, TRBD2 (5 bases). This CDR3 contains 16 residues. Trimming stripped 0 bases from V and 0 bases from J, with 11 bases between. Germline CDR1 and CDR2: SGHRS and YFSETQ. In DNA form, the CDR3 reads TGCGCCAGCAGCTTGGGCCTAGCTTCCAGCACAGATACGCAGTATTTT. Translating gives CASSLGLASSTDTQYF.

This sequence joins TRBV10-3 and TRBJ1-1; a weak D match, TRBD1 (6 bases). Trimming left V 3 bases short and J 2 bases short, with 16 bases between. CDR3 size: 16 residues. In germline, CDR1 is ENHRY, CDR2 SYGVKD. CDR3 residues: CAISDPWGTPNTEAFF. In DNA, the CDR3 is TGTGCCATCAGTGACCCGTGGGGGACACCCAACACTGAAGCTTTCTTT.

This chain uses TRBV5-6 with TRBJ2-7; TRBD1 aligns across 10 bases. With V trimmed by 4 bases and J by 2 bases, 3 bases remained unmatched. CDR1 is SGHDT, CDR2 YYEEEE, per germline. The CDR3 is 14 residues long. CDR3 DNA sequence: TGTGCCAGCAGCAGAGACAGGGGGCCCTACGAGCAGTACTTC. Amino acids: CASSRDRGPYEQYF.

V and J are TRBV28 and TRBJ2-1, with TRBD1 identical over 8 bases. Germline V lookup: CDR1 MDHEN, CDR2 SYDVKM. J lost 4 bases, V lost 6 bases, and 8 bases had no gene match. This CDR3 comprises 15 residues. CDR3 amino acids: CASRLQGADYNEQFF. Written as DNA, the CDR3 is TGTGCCAGCAGGCTTCAGGGGGCGGATTACAATGAGCAGTTCTTC.

The chain combines TRBV19 with TRBJ2-1; D unresolved. Germline assignment: CDR1 LNHDA and CDR2 SQIVND (reference sequence). This CDR3 spans 11 amino acids. V was cut by 5 bases and J by 8 bases, with 7 bases left in between. The CDR3 DNA sequence: TGTGCCAGTAGTTTCTTCGATGAGCAGTTCTTC. Encoded protein: CASSFFDEQFF.

CDR3 nucleotide sequence: TGCGCCAGCAGCTTGACTAGCGGCTACGAGCAGTACTTC. This translates into CASSLTSGYEQYF. The chain links TRBV5-1 to TRBJ2-5, with 8 bases identical to TRBD2. Gene TRBJ2-7 matches the end of the DNA better, so the J call may be wrong. There are 13 residues in the CDR3. Germline lookup yields CDR1 SGHRS and CDR2 YFSETQ.

J is TRBJ1-2 and V is TRBV6-1; no definite D call. The V and J ends lost 8 bases and 4 bases respectively, with 17 bases between them. Germline V gene lookup returns CDR1 MNHNS and CDR2 SASEGT. The length of the CDR3 is 14 residues. CDR3 DNA: TGTGCCAGCTTTGGGCGCAGGATTCTCTATGGCTACACCTTC. This encodes CASFGRRILYGYTF.

V gene TRBV10-3 combines with J gene TRBJ2-3; no clear D. V was cut by 8 bases and J by 5 bases, with 11 bases left in between. The CDR3 loop spans 12 amino acids. Germline V CDR1 and CDR2: ENHRY, SYGVKD. The CDR3 region is CAIAESQDTQYF. Here the CDR3 DNA reads TGTGCCATCGCGGAGAGTCAAGATACGCAGTATTTT.

V is TRBV7-7 and J is TRBJ1-5; 8 bases are a match to TRBD1. Germline loops: CDR1 SSHAT, CDR2 FNYEAQ (reference sequence). The CDR3 length is 13 residues. V trimming: 5 bases; J trimming: 5 bases; junction bases outside the gene matches: 2. The CDR3 here is CASSKGQDQPQHF. Written as DNA, the CDR3 is TGTGCCAGCAGCAAGGGACAGGATCAGCCCCAGCATTTT.

The rearrangement uses TRBV27 and TRBJ2-5; TRBD2 matches 11 bases. Germline V gene data show CDR1 as MNHEY and CDR2 as SMNVEV (reference sequence). V gave up 4 bases and J gave up 0 bases; unmatched junction bases: 4. The CDR3 has 16 amino acids. CDR3 sequence: CASSYGTSGNQETQYF. The CDR3, as DNA: TGTGCCAGCAGTTACGGGACTAGCGGTAACCAAGAGACCCAGTACTTC.

This chain connects TRBV10-1 to TRBJ1-2; the D is unclear. This CDR3 region has 12 residues. Trimming pared 2 bases from V and 10 bases from J, leaving 11 bases between. Germline loops: CDR1 WNHNN, CDR2 SYGVQD (reference sequence). Written as DNA, the CDR3 is TGCGCCAGCAGTGAGCCCAACACATACTACACCTTC. Encoded protein: CASSEPNTYYTF.

The chain combines TRBV7-6 with TRBJ2-1, with a possible D match to TRBD2 (5 bases). The CDR3 spans 14 residues. Looked up from germline, CDR1 is SGHVS and CDR2 is FNYEAQ. V lost 5 bases, J lost 2 bases, and 10 bases lay in between. The CDR3 DNA sequence: TGTGCCAGCAGCCGGACTGGGGCCTACAATGAGCAGTTCTTC. This sequence encodes CASSRTGAYNEQFF.

This clone occurred a few times. The chain uses TRBV5-4 and TRBJ1-1, with D possibly being TRBD1 (5 bases). The CDR3 runs 12 residues. The V end was cut by 4 bases, the J end by 12 bases, with 16 bases between. Germline V CDR1 and CDR2: SGHNT, YYREEE (reference sequence). CDR3 coding DNA: TGTGCCAGCAGCCTGACGCAGGGTAGAACTTTCTTT. This translates into CASSLTQGRTFF. The variable domain in full, with the rest retrieved from reference TRBV5-4 and TRBJ1-1, is ETGVTQSPTHLIKTRGQQVTLRCSSQSGHNTVSWYQQALGQGPQFIFQYYREEENGRGNFPPRFSGLQFPNYSSELNVNALELDDSALYLCASSLTQGRTFFGQGTRLTVV.

CDR3 loop: CAISATGAGGYEQYF. The CDR3, as DNA: TGTGCCATCAGTGCCACAGGGGCCGGAGGCTACGAGCAGTACTTC. J is TRBJ2-7 and V is TRBV10-3; 7 bases line up with TRBD1. The V segment lost 4 bases and the J segment 3 bases; nucleotides outside the gene matches: 9. In germline, CDR1 is ENHRY, CDR2 SYGVKD. The CDR3 extends over 15 amino acids.

The gene calls are TRBV29-1 and TRBJ1-2, with D possibly being TRBD1 (6 bases). V lost 6 bases and J lost 6, with 11 bases in between. Germline CDR1 reads SQVTM; CDR2 reads ANQGSEA. The CDR3 runs to 11 residues. CDR3 bases: TGCAGCGTCGGCAAGGGGGATGGCTACACCTTC. Encoded protein: CSVGKGDGYTF. Complete variable domain (other parts from reference TRBV29-1 and TRBJ1-2): SAVISQKPSRDICQRGTSLTIQCQVDSQVTMMFWYRQQPGQSLTLIATANQGSEATYESGFVIDKFPISRPNLTFSTLTVSNMSPEDSSIYLCSVGKGDGYTFGSGTRLTVV.

The chain is built from TRBV28 and TRBJ2-1; the match to TRBD1 covers 8 bases. J gave up 5 bases and V 3 bases, and 0 bases lay outside the gene matches. This CDR3 comprises 13 residues. Germline CDR1 and CDR2: MDHEN and SYDVKM. The CDR3 nucleotides read TGTGCCAGCAGTTTGACAGGGGACAATGAGCAGTTCTTC. It specifies CASSLTGDNEQFF. The whole variable domain, remainder taken from reference TRBV28 and TRBJ2-1, is DVKVTQSSRYLVKRTGEKVFLECVQDMDHENMFWYRQDPGLGLRLIYFSYDVKMKEKGDIPEGYSVSREKKERFSLILESASTNQTSMYLCASSLTGDNEQFFGPGTRLTVL.

The V gene is TRBV2, the J gene TRBJ1-3; possibly TRBD1 for D (5 bases). This CDR3 is 15 amino acids long. The germline V gene has CDR1 SNHLY and CDR2 FYNNEI. Trimming removed 6 bases at V and 3 bases at J, with 15 bases between. CDR3 in DNA: TGTGCCAGCAGGGGGCTAGGATTACTTGGAAACACCATATATTTT. Encoded protein: CASRGLGLLGNTIYF.

The V and J genes are TRBV5-1 and TRBJ2-3, with 7 bases aligning to TRBD2. Losses at the gene ends were 4 bases for V and 3 bases for J; bases not matched to a gene: 11. This CDR3 contains 16 residues. Per the germline V gene, CDR1 is SGHRS and CDR2 is YFSETQ. This CDR3 is CASSPAPRGSTDTQYF. CDR3 nucleotide sequence: TGCGCCAGCAGCCCGGCACCCCGCGGGAGTACAGATACGCAGTATTTT.

The chain couples TRBV4-1 to TRBJ2-3; D might be TRBD2 (5 bases). Between the trimmed V and J ends, which lost 0 bases and 0 bases, there was a span of 19 bases. The CDR3 covers 19 residues. Germline V gene data show CDR1 as MGHRA and CDR2 as YSYEKL. CDR3 loop: CASSQEGIIGSGSTDTQYF. CDR3 DNA sequence: TGCGCCAGCAGCCAAGAGGGCATTATCGGAAGCGGTAGCACAGATACGCAGTATTTT.

The chain uses TRBV27 and TRBJ1-3, with D hard to call. V was pared by 6 bases and J by 1 base, with 7 bases between. Germline-derived CDR1 and CDR2 are MNHEY and SMNVEV (reference sequence). The CDR3 spans 13 residues. In nucleotides, the CDR3 is TGTGCCAGCAGCTTTAATTCTGGAAACACCATATATTTT. Encoded protein: CASSFNSGNTIYF.

The chain uses TRBV11-3 and TRBJ2-2, with 7 bases aligning to TRBD1. The V segment lost 3 bases and the J segment 6 bases; nucleotides outside the gene matches: 4. The CDR3 sequence is 14 residues long. The germline V gene encodes CDR1 SGHNT and CDR2 YENEEA. The CDR3 spells CASSFLTGPGELFF. The CDR3 DNA sequence: TGTGCCAGCAGCTTCCTGACAGGGCCCGGGGAGCTGTTTTTT.

The table lists this clone with a count of one. The rearrangement uses TRBV19 and TRBJ2-7, with 8 nucleotides matching TRBD1. The germline V gene encodes CDR1 LNHDA and CDR2 SQIVND (reference sequence). J gave up 10 bases and V 3 bases, and 11 bases lay outside the gene matches. This CDR3 spans 14 amino acids. The CDR3 region is CASSIGTGSTSQYF. CDR3 in DNA: TGTGCCAGTAGTATTGGGACAGGAAGCACCAGTCAGTACTTC.

The V call is TRBV14, the J call TRBJ2-7, with TRBD2 matching over 8 bases. V lost 0 bases and J lost 2; bases outside the gene matches: 24. Germline V lookup: CDR1 SGHDN, CDR2 FVKESK. CDR3 length equals 22 residues. This CDR3 reads CASSQDIPGGPRDAGGTYEQYF. The CDR3 DNA reads as TGTGCCAGCAGCCAAGATATCCCCGGTGGCCCCCGCGATGCGGGAGGTACCTACGAGCAGTACTTC.

The J gene is TRBJ1-2, the V gene TRBV5-8; the match to TRBD1 covers 7 bases. Germline CDR1 is SGHTS and CDR2 is YDEGEE. The CDR3 runs 14 residues. J lost 5 bases, V lost 3 bases, and 7 bases had no gene match. DNA of the CDR3: TGTGCCAGCAGCTACCGCAGGGGGTTATATGGCTACACCTTC. The encoded protein is CASSYRRGLYGYTF.

This clone was recorded once. V usage is TRBV12-5 and J usage is TRBJ1-2; the D gene is possibly TRBD1 (6 bases). CDR1 and CDR2 from the germline V gene are LGHNT and FRNRAP. This CDR3 spans 14 amino acids. Trimming removed 3 bases at V and 4 bases at J, with 12 bases between. The CDR3 coding sequence is TGTGCTAGTGGTTTATCGGACAGCTCCTATGGCTACACCTTC. Its translation is CASGLSDSSYGYTF.

This clone appeared a few times. V usage is TRBV7-2 and J usage is TRBJ2-5; weak D call: TRBD2 (5 bases). The germline gives CDR1 SGHTA, CDR2 FQGNSA. The CDR3 length is 15 residues. Trimming took off 2 bases at V and 3 bases at J, with 13 bases between the two ends. The CDR3 protein is CASSLLSGTKETQYF. The CDR3 DNA is TGTGCCAGCAGCTTACTTTCGGGAACCAAAGAGACCCAGTACTTC.